The 4 T cell receptor beta chains given below trace back to one sample, sequenced in a study of CD8 T cells in ankylosing spondylitis. TCRdb used MiXCR to reprocess the 5' RACE reads, holding one entry per CDR3 protein. The profile shows about 220,000 distinct CDR3 sequences, 10% of them singletons. The sample taken for sequencing was blood, either unsorted or a sorted T cell fraction (not recorded which). These receptors came from a male donor with ankylosing spondylitis or in good health (not recorded which).

As for this clonotype: A much larger clone differs by one base, so this may be a read error. The V gene is TRBV2, the J gene TRBJ2-7, with TRBD1 identical over 8 bases. This CDR3 comprises 12 residues. Germline loops: CDR1 SNHLY, CDR2 FYNNEI. The CDR3 sequence: CASGQGYYEQSF. In DNA, the CDR3 is TGTGCCAGCGGACAGGGATACTACGAGCAGTCCTTC.

This clonotype was counted many times. The chain couples TRBV5-1 to TRBJ2-2, with TRBD1 matching 8 bases. This CDR3 is built from 14 residues. J gave up 7 bases and V 1 base, and 3 bases lay outside the gene matches. From germline, CDR1 is SGHRS and CDR2 YFSETQ. CDR3 nucleotides: TGCGCCAGCAGCTTGCAGGGGGCAGGCGGGGAGCTGTTTTTT. Translating gives CASSLQGAGGELFF. Drawing the rest from reference TRBV5-1 and TRBJ2-2, the complete variable domain is KAGVTQTPRYLIKTRGQQVTLSCSPISGHRSVSWYQQTPGQGLQFLFEYFSETQRNKGNFPGRFSGRQFSNSRSEMNVSTLELGDSALYLCASSLQGAGGELFFGEGSRLTVL.

V is TRBV12-3 or TRBV12-4 and J is TRBJ2-1, with D unclear. The CDR3 is 13 amino acids. The V gene lost 1 base and the J gene lost 9 bases, with 10 bases spanning the gap. This CDR3 reads CASSLVVLSEQFF. The DNA of the CDR3 is TGTGCCAGCAGTTTAGTGGTCCTTTCTGAGCAGTTCTTC.

In its sample, this clonotype was seen many times. V is TRBV29-1 and J is TRBJ2-5; D is perhaps TRBD1 (6 bases). Trimming stripped 2 bases from V and 2 bases from J, with 18 bases between. The CDR3 is 16 amino acids. The V gene's germline CDR1 is SQVTM and CDR2 ANQGSEA. The CDR3 loop reads CSVEPRQAGRQETQYF. As DNA, the CDR3 is TGCAGCGTTGAACCACGACAGGCAGGCCGTCAAGAGACCCAGTACTTC.